One and the same sample provided the 23 T cell receptor beta chains below, sequenced in a study of T cells after yellow fever vaccination. A single record per CDR3 protein comes from TCRdb applying MiXCR to the 5' RACE reads. The table records a few hundred thousand distinct CDR3 sequences, approximately 3.6% of them present only once. Material: PBMCs, obtained 15 days after the yellow fever booster vaccination. The receptors come from a man between 18 and 35 years old who received the YFV17D yellow fever vaccine.

This clonotype came up many times. This sequence joins TRBV29-1 and TRBJ1-2, with D unresolved. Trimming took off 0 bases at V and 7 bases at J, with 15 bases between the two ends. The germline V gene encodes CDR1 SQVTM and CDR2 ANQGSEA. The CDR3 is 14 residues long. This CDR3 is CSVEDSRLVGGYTF. In nucleotides, the CDR3 is TGCAGCGTTGAAGATTCCCGCCTGGTTGGTGGCTACACCTTC.

At least ten counts were recorded for this clonotype. This sequence joins TRBV5-1 and TRBJ2-5, with TRBD1 identical over 8 bases. The CDR3 totals 15 residues. Germline assignment: CDR1 SGHRS and CDR2 YFSETQ. V shed 4 bases and J 1 base; nucleotides not matched to a gene: 6. The CDR3 coding sequence is TGCGCCAGCAGCATACGACAGGGGTCCCAAGAGACCCAGTACTTC. As protein: CASSIRQGSQETQYF.

This clonotype was found many times. The chain recombines TRBV5-5 with TRBJ2-7; unclear D gene. The CDR3 runs to 14 residues. With 4 bases removed from V and 1 base from J, the gap between germline ends came to 12 bases. Germline values: CDR1 SGHKS, CDR2 YYEKEE (reference sequence). The CDR3 is CASSIAVRSYEQYV. The DNA of the CDR3 is TGTGCCAGCAGCATCGCGGTAAGGTCCTACGAGCAGTACGTC.

Many counts were recorded for this clonotype. This chain's CDR3 is CASRLRQENSPLHF. CDR3 nucleotide sequence: TGCGCCAGCCGTCTGCGACAGGAGAATTCACCCCTCCACTTT. V and J are TRBV5-1 and TRBJ1-6, with D possibly TRBD1 on 6 matching bases. Germline V CDR1 and CDR2: SGHRS, YFSETQ. The CDR3 extends over 14 amino acids. The V and J ends lost 7 bases and 7 bases respectively, with 15 bases between them.

This clonotype was recorded at least ten times. This chain links TRBV12-3 or TRBV12-4 with TRBJ1-6; no definite D call. CDR3 length equals 14 residues. Trimming took off 6 bases at V and 0 bases at J, with 6 bases between the two ends. The CDR3 DNA follows: TGTGCCAGCAGAGGTAGCTCCTATAATTCACCCCTCCACTTT. Translation gives CASRGSSYNSPLHF.

This clonotype came up many times. J is TRBJ2-4 and V is TRBV6-5, with 9 positions matching TRBD1. After removal of 6 bases from V and 6 bases from J, the junction contained 12 bases not matched to a gene. Germline V gene sequence: CDR1 MNHEY, CDR2 SVGAGI. The CDR3 is 16 amino acids. The CDR3 is CASRPAGQGPGNIQYF. In nucleotides, the CDR3 is TGTGCCAGCAGGCCTGCAGGACAGGGGCCAGGAAACATTCAGTACTTC.

This clonotype was observed at least ten times. V and J are TRBV7-3 and TRBJ2-1; TRBD2 matches 11 bases. This CDR3 has 15 residues. Germline V gene sequence: CDR1 SGHTA, CDR2 FQGTGA. With V trimmed by 2 bases and J by 8 bases, 5 bases remained unmatched. Here the CDR3 DNA reads TGTGCCAGCAGCTTACTAGCGGGGGGATCCTATGAGCAGTTCTTC. This translates into CASSLLAGGSYEQFF.

This clonotype was seen ten or more times. The CDR3, as DNA: TGTGCCACCAGCGCTGCAGGGTCCCAAGAGACCCAGTACTTC. Amino acids: CATSAAGSQETQYF. This chain connects TRBV24-1 to TRBJ2-5; D possibly corresponds to TRBD1 (5 bases). V lost 7 bases, J lost 1 base, and 12 bases lay in between. This CDR3 comprises 14 residues. From germline, CDR1 is KGHDR and CDR2 SFDVKD.

This clonotype occurred many times. The chain recombines TRBV5-5 with TRBJ2-1, with a possible D match to TRBD1 (6 bases). V was trimmed by 0 bases and J by 4 bases, leaving 17 bases between them. Per germline, CDR1 SGHKS and CDR2 YYEKEE (reference sequence). The CDR3 length is 17 residues. The CDR3 loop reads CASSLAEAGVQYNEQFF. CDR3 DNA sequence: TGTGCCAGCAGCTTGGCCGAGGCAGGGGTGCAGTACAATGAGCAGTTCTTC.

At least ten counts were recorded for this clonotype. The rearrangement uses TRBV9 and TRBJ1-5; 8 positions match TRBD1. Trimming cost V 4 bases and J 10 bases; bases outside gene matches: 10. There are 14 residues in the CDR3. From germline, CDR1 is SGDLS and CDR2 YYNGEE. The CDR3 bases are TGTGCCAGCAGCTTTGGGACAGGAGCTACCCCCCAGCATTTT. Amino acid sequence: CASSFGTGATPQHF.

This clonotype showed up many times. This chain connects TRBV9 to TRBJ2-3; either TRBD1 or TRBD2 may fit D (5 bases each). V was shortened by 2 bases and J by 3 bases, with 19 bases between the two germline ends. Germline V CDR1 and CDR2: SGDLS, YYNGEE. This CDR3 is built from 17 residues. Here the CDR3 reads CASSVVTPGTGTDTQYF. The CDR3 bases are TGTGCCAGCAGCGTCGTTACCCCGGGGACCGGGACAGATACGCAGTATTTT.

The sample holds many counts of this clonotype. The chain is built from TRBV7-9 and TRBJ2-7; no firm D call. This CDR3 spans 16 amino acids. Germline CDR1 is SEHNR and CDR2 is FQNEAQ (reference sequence). V was pared by 5 bases and J by 3 bases, with 20 bases between. The CDR3 DNA sequence: TGTGCCAGCAGCGCCACTGTCTTACAGAAAGGCTACGAGCAGTACTTC. Protein sequence: CASSATVLQKGYEQYF. Together with reference TRBV7-9 and TRBJ2-7, the CDR3 gives the full variable domain: DTGVSQNPRHKITKRGQNVTFRCDPISEHNRLYWYRQTLGQGPEFLTYFQNEAQLEKSRLLSDRFSAERPKGSFSTLEIQRTEQGDSAMYLCASSATVLQKGYEQYFGPGTRLTVT.

The V gene is TRBV9, the J gene TRBJ1-1, with unresolved D. The ends were cut back, 4 bases at V and 1 base at J, with 11 bases in the middle. The CDR3 loop spans 14 amino acids. CDR1 and CDR2 (germline): SGDLS, YYNGEE. The CDR3 loop is CASSPARENTEAFF. The CDR3 DNA sequence: TGTGCCAGCAGCCCCGCCCGGGAGAACACTGAAGCTTTCTTT.

Many counts were recorded for this clonotype. The genes are TRBV7-9 and TRBJ2-7; 9 bases map to TRBD1. Germline loops: CDR1 SEHNR, CDR2 FQNEAQ (reference sequence). The length of the CDR3 is 16 residues. V lost 1 base and J lost 4; bases outside the gene matches: 8. The CDR3 here is CASSLVMGQGSYEQYF. CDR3 DNA sequence: TGTGCCAGCAGCTTAGTTATGGGACAGGGTTCGTACGAGCAGTACTTC.

There are a few counts of this clonotype. This chain uses TRBV5-1 with TRBJ2-7; tentative D call: TRBD1 (5 bases). This CDR3 spans 14 amino acids. Germline assignment: CDR1 SGHRS and CDR2 YFSETQ. V was clipped by 4 bases and J by 2 bases, with 13 bases between them. CDR3 region: CASSPGDRAYEQYF. CDR3 DNA: TGCGCCAGCAGCCCTGGAGACAGAGCCTACGAGCAGTACTTC.

The sample holds many counts of this clonotype. This chain connects TRBV20-1 to TRBJ1-5; D uncertain. Deletions cut 3 bases from V and 6 bases from J, with 9 bases between. Germline assignment: CDR1 DFQATT and CDR2 SNEGSKA (reference sequence). The CDR3 is 12 residues long. The CDR3, as DNA: TGCAGTGCTAGGTCCAATAGTCAGCCCCAGCATTTT. This translates into CSARSNSQPQHF.

In this sample, this clonotype turned up many times. This sequence joins TRBV7-9 and TRBJ1-4, with D possibly TRBD1 on 6 matching bases. Trimming stripped 5 bases from V and 10 bases from J, with 17 bases between. This CDR3 has 14 amino acids. Per the germline V gene, CDR1 is SEHNR and CDR2 is FQNEAQ (reference sequence). CDR3 sequence reads: CASSVQGNKGKLFF. The CDR3 bases are TGTGCCAGCAGCGTCCAGGGGAACAAGGGAAAACTGTTTTTT.

This clonotype came up many times. This chain connects TRBV5-1 to TRBJ2-3; 13 nucleotides line up with TRBD2. The CDR3 consists of 16 residues. The J segment lost 6 bases and the V segment lost 0 bases, leaving 4 bases of the junction unmatched. From germline, CDR1 is SGHRS and CDR2 YFSETQ. As DNA, the CDR3 is TGCGCCAGCAGCTTGGGAGGGACTAGCGGGGCCGATACGCAGTATTTT. Translation gives CASSLGGTSGADTQYF.

In its sample, this clonotype was seen many times. V is TRBV5-1 and J is TRBJ1-4, with D perhaps TRBD1 (5 bases). Per germline, CDR1 SGHRS and CDR2 YFSETQ. V was shortened by 0 bases and J by 3 bases, with 18 bases between the two germline ends. The CDR3 consists of 18 residues. The CDR3 region has the DNA TGCGCCAGCAGCTTGGGATTAGGACAACACAACCCTAATGAAAAACTGTTTTTT. It specifies CASSLGLGQHNPNEKLFF.

This clonotype has ten or more counts. The rearrangement joins TRBV4-3 to TRBJ2-1, with D tentatively TRBD2 (6 bases). Trimming took 0 bases from V and 6 from J, leaving 18 bases between them. This CDR3 has 17 amino acids. Germline V gene sequence: CDR1 LGHNA, CDR2 YSLEER. The CDR3 here is CASSQDRLAGRRNEQFF. CDR3 coding DNA: TGCGCCAGCAGCCAAGATAGGTTGGCAGGGAGGCGCAATGAGCAGTTCTTC.

This clonotype came up many times. The chain combines TRBV20-1 with TRBJ1-4; weak D call: TRBD1 (5 bases). The CDR3 loop spans 14 amino acids. CDR1 and CDR2 (germline): DFQATT, SNEGSKA (reference sequence). Trimming pared 6 bases from V and 5 bases from J, leaving 16 bases between. The CDR3 bases are TGCAGTGCCAGGGAAGTTCAGTCGAATGAAAAACTGTTTTTT. This translates into CSAREVQSNEKLFF.

This clonotype was detected ten times or more. CDR3 DNA: TGTGCCAGTAGTATAGTCCACCCCGGAGAGCAGTACGTC. Residues: CASSIVHPGEQYV. The chain is built from TRBV19 and TRBJ2-7; D is unresolved. The CDR3 runs to 13 residues. Germline values: CDR1 LNHDA, CDR2 SQIVND (reference sequence). Trimming removed 1 base at V and 7 bases at J, with 11 bases between.

This clonotype was found many times. The chain links TRBV7-2 to TRBJ1-2; the match to TRBD1 covers 7 bases. J gave up 13 bases and V 5 bases, and 16 bases lay outside the gene matches. The CDR3 is 14 amino acids. Germline CDR1 and CDR2: SGHTA and FQGNSA. Here the CDR3 reads CASSLGDSLYGFTF. CDR3 nucleotide sequence: TGTGCCAGCAGCCTTGGGGACAGTCTCTATGGTTTCACCTTC.